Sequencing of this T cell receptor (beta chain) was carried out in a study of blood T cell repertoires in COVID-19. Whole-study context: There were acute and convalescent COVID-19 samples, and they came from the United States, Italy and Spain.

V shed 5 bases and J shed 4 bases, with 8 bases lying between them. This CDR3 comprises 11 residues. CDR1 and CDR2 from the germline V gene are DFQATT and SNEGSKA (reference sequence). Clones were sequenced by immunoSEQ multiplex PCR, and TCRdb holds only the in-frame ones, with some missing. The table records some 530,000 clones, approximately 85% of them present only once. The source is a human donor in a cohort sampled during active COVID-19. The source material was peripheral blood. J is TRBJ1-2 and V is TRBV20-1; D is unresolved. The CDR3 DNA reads TGCAGTGCTCACGGGTCCTATGGCTACACCTTC. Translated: CSAHGSYGYTF.